This T cell receptor beta chain was sequenced in a study of type 1 and type 2 diabetes patients. Study-level information: Across the study, under 25 million paired-end reads were produced. Notes on the study in general: In CD4+ and CD8+ T cells, type 2 diabetes diversity exceeded type 1.

Many counts were recorded for this clonotype. Its antigen remains unidentified. Amplification started from genomic DNA. Multiplex PCR with 30 forward and 13 reverse primers amplified the TCR beta CDR3. Each CDR3 protein gets one entry after TCRdb re-called the multiplex PCR reads with MiXCR. The sample lists some 250,000 distinct CDR3 sequences, 47% occurring once. The germline CDR1 and CDR2 sequences are GTSNPN and SVGIG (reference sequence). V dropped 3 bases and J dropped 6 bases, with 8 bases sitting between them. CDR3 length equals 11 residues. The specimen sequenced was peripheral blood mononuclear cells (PBMCs). The chain is built from TRBV30 and TRBJ1-2; D possibly corresponds to TRBD1 (5 bases). The clonotype was recovered from a man younger than 35 with type 2 diabetes. In nucleotides, the CDR3 is TGTGCCTGGAGCGAAGGGGATGGCTACACCTTC. It yields the protein CAWSEGDGYTF.